The present TCR beta chain was sequenced within a study of naive and memory T cell subsets. Whole-study findings and limits: Gini index rose across naive, CM, EM and EMRA in CD4 and CD8. Naive and memory subsets had different power law exponents for TCR abundance. Naive repertoires, especially CD8, held a few larger clonotypes, possibly memory cells re-expressing CD45RA.

Cells stained for CD3, CD4, CD8, CD45RA, CD27 and viability were sorted into four CD45RA/CD27 subsets. A word on this clonotype: Its antigen is still unknown.

This CDR3 region has 18 residues. V lost 2 bases and J lost 9; bases outside the gene matches: 19. Germline V gene lookup returns CDR1 MNHEY and CDR2 SVGEGT. The beta constant-region primer was an equimolar mix of two oligonucleotides covering TRBC1 and TRBC2. Nested alpha and beta constant-region primers with the SP2 primer drove four PCR rounds on ligated cDNA. A 12-nucleotide UMI and the SP2 primer were added to the cDNA 3' end by oligonucleotide ligation. TCRdb fed the UMI-ligation and nested PCR reads into MiXCR, producing one record per CDR3 protein. Here the sample spans 150,000 or so distinct CDR3 sequences, roughly 22% being singletons.

The sequencing sample was made of naive CD4+ T cells from blood. The chain couples TRBV6-2 or TRBV6-3 to TRBJ2-1, with 7 bases matching TRBD2. The sequence came from a human donor in good health. The chain's CDR3 is CASSYPNLAGGGETEQFF. DNA for the CDR3: TGTGCCAGCAGTTACCCGAACTTAGCGGGTGGGGGGGAAACTGAGCAGTTCTTC.